This TCR beta chain was sequenced in a study of type 1 regulatory T cells. Trimming took 6 bases from V and 7 from J; bases not matched to a gene: 11. The CDR3 totals 14 residues. Per germline, CDR1 DFQATT and CDR2 SNEGSKA (reference sequence). MiXCR, applied by TCRdb to the reads, yields one record per CDR3 protein. The sample shows approximately 100,000 distinct CDR3 sequences, less than 40% of them seen only once. The chain carries TRBV20-1 and TRBJ2-1, with 8 bases aligning to TRBD1. Sample: CD4+ T cells, either the whole sample or a sorted fraction (not recorded which). This TCR came from a human donor in good health. The CDR3 region is CSAPVRTGLNEQFF. In DNA, the CDR3 is TGCAGTGCCCCCGTCAGGACAGGGTTAAATGAGCAGTTCTTC.